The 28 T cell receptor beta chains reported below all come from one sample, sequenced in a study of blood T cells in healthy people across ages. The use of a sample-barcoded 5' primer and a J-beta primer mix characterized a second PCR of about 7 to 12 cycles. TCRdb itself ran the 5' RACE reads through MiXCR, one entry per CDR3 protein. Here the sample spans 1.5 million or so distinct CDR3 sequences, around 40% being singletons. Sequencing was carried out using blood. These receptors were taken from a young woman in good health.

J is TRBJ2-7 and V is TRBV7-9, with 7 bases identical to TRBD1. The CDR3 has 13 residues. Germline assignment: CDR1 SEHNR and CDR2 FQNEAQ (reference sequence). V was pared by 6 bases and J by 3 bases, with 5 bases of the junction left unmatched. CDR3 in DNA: TGTGCCAGCAGGTCCGGGACAGTCTACGAGCAGTACTTC. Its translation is CASRSGTVYEQYF.

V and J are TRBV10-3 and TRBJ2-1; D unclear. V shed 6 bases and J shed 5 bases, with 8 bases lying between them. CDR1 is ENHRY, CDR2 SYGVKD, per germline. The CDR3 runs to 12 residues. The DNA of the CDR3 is TGTGCCATCAGATTGGGCCACAATGAGCAGTTCTTC. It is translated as CAIRLGHNEQFF.

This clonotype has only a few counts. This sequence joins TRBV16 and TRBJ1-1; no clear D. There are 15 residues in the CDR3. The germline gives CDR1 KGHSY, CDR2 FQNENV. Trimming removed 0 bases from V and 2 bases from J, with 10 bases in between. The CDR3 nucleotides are TGTGCCAGCAGCCAATCGGAGACGCGAAACACTGAAGCTTTCTTT. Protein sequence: CASSQSETRNTEAFF.

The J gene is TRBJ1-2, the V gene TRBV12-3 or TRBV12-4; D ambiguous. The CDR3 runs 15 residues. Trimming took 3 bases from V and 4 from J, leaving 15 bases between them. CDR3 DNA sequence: TGTGCCAGCAGTTTTTTTCGCGGGTTAATCTATGGCTACACCTTC. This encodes CASSFFRGLIYGYTF.

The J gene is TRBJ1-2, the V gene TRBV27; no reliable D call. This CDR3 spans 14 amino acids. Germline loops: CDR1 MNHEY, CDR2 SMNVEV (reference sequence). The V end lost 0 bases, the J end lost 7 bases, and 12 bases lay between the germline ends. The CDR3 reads CASSLSGRLGGYTF. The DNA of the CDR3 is TGTGCCAGCAGTTTATCAGGCAGGCTAGGTGGCTACACCTTC.

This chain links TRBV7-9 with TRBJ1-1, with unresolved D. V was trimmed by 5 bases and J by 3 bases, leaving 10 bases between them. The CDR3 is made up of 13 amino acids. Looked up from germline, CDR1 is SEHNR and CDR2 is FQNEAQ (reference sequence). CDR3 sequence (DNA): TGTGCCAGCAGCCCCCCCCGGGACACTGAAGCTTTCTTT. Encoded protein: CASSPPRDTEAFF.

The CDR3 nucleotides read TGTGCCAGCAGTTATTCCGGGGCGAGCTCCTACGAGCAGTACTTC. Its translation: CASSYSGASSYEQYF. The gene calls are TRBV6-2 or TRBV6-3 and TRBJ2-7; D may match TRBD1 or TRBD2 (5 bases each). Trimming took 3 bases from V and 0 from J, leaving 12 bases between them. The length of the CDR3 is 15 residues. Germline V gives CDR1 MNHEY, CDR2 SVGEGT.

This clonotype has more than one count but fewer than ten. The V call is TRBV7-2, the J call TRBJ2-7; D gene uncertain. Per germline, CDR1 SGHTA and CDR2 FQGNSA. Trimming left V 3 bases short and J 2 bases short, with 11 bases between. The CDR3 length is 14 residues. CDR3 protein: CASSLGYDTYEQYF. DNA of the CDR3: TGTGCCAGCAGCTTGGGGTACGACACCTACGAGCAGTACTTC.

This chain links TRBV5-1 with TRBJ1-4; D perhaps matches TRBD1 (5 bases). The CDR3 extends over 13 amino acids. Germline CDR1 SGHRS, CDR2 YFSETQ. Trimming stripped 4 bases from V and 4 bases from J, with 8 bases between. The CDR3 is CASSAQDNEKLFF. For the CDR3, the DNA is TGCGCCAGCAGCGCACAGGATAATGAAAAACTGTTTTTT.

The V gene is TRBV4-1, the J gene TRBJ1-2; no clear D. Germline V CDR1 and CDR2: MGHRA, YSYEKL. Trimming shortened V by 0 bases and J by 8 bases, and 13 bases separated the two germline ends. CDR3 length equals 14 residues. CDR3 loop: CASSQDMGGGGYTF. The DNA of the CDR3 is TGCGCCAGCAGCCAAGATATGGGCGGAGGCGGCTACACCTTC.

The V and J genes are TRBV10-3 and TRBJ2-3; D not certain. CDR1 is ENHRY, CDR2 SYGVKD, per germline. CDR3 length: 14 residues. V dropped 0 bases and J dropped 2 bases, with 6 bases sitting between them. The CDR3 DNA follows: TGTGCCATCAGTGAGTCGATTTCCACAGATACGCAGTATTTT. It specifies CAISESISTDTQYF.

CDR3 sequence (DNA): TGCAGCGTTGACCCTTTAGTGGGCTATGGCTACACCTTC. It yields the protein CSVDPLVGYGYTF. This chain connects TRBV29-1 to TRBJ1-2; no reliable D call. The CDR3 covers 13 residues. V shed 3 bases and J shed 4 bases, with 12 bases lying between them. The V gene's germline CDR1 is SQVTM and CDR2 ANQGSEA.

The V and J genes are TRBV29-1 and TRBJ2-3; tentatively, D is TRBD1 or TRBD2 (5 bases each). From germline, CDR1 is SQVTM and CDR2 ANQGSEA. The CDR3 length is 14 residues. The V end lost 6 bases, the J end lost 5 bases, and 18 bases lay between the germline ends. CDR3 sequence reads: CSVRRQRAGDTQYF. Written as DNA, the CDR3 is TGCAGCGTCCGGAGACAGAGGGCGGGAGATACGCAGTATTTT.

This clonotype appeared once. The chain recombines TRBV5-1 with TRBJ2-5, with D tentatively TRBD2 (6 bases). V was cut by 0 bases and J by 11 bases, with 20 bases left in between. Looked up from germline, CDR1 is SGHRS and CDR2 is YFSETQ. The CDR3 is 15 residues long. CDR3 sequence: CASSLGLDPYNEQYF. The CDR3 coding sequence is TGCGCCAGCAGCTTGGGACTAGATCCCTATAATGAGCAGTACTTC.

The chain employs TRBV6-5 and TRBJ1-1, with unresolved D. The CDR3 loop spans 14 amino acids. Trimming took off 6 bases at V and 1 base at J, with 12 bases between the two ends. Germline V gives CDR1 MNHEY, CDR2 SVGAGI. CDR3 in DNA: TGTGCCAGCAGCTCAGCAGGACGGAACACTGAAGCTTTCTTT. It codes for CASSSAGRNTEAFF.

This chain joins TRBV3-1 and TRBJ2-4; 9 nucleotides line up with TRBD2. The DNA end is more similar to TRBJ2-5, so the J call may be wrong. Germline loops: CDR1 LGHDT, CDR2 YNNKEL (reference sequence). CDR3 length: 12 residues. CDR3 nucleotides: TGTGCCAGCAACCTAGCGGGGGAGACCCAGTACTTC. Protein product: CASNLAGETQYF.

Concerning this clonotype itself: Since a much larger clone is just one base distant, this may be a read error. CDR3 sequence (DNA): TGTGCCAGCAGCTTCGGGGGCTACGCCTACGAGCAGTACTTC. Its protein product is CASSFGGYAYEQYF. V is TRBV7-2 and J is TRBJ2-7, with D perhaps assigned TRBD1 or TRBD2 (6 bases each). Germline-derived CDR1 and CDR2 are SGHTA and FQGNSA. Trimming removed 3 bases at V and 2 bases at J, with 11 bases between. CDR3 size: 14 residues.

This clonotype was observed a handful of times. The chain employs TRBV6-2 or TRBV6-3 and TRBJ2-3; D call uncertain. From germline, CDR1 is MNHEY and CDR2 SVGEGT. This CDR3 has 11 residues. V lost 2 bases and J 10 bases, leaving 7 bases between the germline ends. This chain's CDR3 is CASSYGPAQYF. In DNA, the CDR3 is TGTGCCAGCAGTTACGGGCCCGCGCAGTATTTT.

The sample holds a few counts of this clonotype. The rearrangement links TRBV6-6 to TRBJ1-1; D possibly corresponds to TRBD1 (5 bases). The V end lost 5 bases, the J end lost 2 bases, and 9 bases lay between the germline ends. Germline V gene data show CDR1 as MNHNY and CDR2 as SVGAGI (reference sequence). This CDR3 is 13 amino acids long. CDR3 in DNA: TGTGCCAGCAGTGGGGCGGTCAACACTGAAGCTTTCTTT. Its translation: CASSGAVNTEAFF.

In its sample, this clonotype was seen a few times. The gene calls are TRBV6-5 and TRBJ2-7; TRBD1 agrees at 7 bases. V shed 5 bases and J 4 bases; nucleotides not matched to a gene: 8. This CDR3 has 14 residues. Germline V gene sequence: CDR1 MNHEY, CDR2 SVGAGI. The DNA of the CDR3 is TGTGCCAGCAGTCTAGGGACAGCTTTTTACGAGCAGTACTTC. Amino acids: CASSLGTAFYEQYF.

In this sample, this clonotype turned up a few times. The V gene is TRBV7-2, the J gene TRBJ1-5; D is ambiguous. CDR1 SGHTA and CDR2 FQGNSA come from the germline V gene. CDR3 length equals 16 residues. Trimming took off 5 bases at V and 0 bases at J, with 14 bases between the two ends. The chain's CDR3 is CASSADTSLSNQPQHF. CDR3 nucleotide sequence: TGTGCCAGCAGCGCAGACACCAGTCTTAGCAATCAGCCCCAGCATTTT.

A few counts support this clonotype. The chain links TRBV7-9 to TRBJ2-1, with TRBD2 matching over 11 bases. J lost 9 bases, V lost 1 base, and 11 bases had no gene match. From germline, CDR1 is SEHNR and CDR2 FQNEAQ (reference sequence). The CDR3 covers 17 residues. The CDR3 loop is CASSLGVDFSGRGEQFF. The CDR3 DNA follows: TGTGCCAGCAGCTTAGGGGTGGACTTTAGCGGGAGGGGTGAGCAGTTCTTC.

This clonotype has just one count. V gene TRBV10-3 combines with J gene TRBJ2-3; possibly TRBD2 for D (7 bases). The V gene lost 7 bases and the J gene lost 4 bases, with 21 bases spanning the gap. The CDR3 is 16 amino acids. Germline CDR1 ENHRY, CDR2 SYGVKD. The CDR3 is CAIKPVAGAYADTQYF. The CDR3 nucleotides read TGTGCCATCAAACCGGTGGCGGGGGCGTACGCAGATACGCAGTATTTT.

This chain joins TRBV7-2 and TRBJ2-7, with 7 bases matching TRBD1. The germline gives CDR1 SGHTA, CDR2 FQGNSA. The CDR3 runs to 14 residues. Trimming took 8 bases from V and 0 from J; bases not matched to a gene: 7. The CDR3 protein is CASFDRVVSYEQYF. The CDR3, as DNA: TGTGCCAGCTTTGACAGGGTCGTCTCCTACGAGCAGTACTTC.

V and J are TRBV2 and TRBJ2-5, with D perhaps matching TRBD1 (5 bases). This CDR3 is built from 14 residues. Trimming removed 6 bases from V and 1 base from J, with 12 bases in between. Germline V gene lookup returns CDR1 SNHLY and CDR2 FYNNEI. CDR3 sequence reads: CASRPDSIQETQYF. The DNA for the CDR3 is TGTGCCAGCAGACCTGACAGCATCCAAGAGACCCAGTACTTC.

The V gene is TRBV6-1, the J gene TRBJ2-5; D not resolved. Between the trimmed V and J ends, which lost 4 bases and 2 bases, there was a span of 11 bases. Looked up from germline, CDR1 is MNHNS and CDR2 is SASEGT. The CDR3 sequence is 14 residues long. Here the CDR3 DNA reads TGTGCCAGCAGTGGTACTTTGGGGCAAGAGACCCAGTACTTC. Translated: CASSGTLGQETQYF.

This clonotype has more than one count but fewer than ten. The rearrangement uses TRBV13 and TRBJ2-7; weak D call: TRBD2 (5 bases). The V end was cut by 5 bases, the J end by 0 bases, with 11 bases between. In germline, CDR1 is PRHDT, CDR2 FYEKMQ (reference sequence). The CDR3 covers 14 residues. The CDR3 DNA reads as TGTGCCAGCAGCGAAGGACTGGCCTCCTACGAGCAGTACTTC. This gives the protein CASSEGLASYEQYF.

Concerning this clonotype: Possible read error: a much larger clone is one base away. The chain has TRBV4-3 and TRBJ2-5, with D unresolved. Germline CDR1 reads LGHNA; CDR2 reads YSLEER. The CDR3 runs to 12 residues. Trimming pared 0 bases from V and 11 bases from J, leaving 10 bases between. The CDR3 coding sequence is TGCGCCAGCAGCCAAGATCGGTTTGAGCAGTACTTC. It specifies CASSQDRFEQYF.